Presented here are 14 T cell receptor beta chains from one specimen sequenced in a study of T cells of healthy individuals (dated by TCRdb to the late 2010s). Preparation of the library involved 5' RACE. The sequencer was an Illumina MiSeq. TCRdb ran its own pipeline on the public reads, namely fastp trimming at Q25 and MiXCR clone calling, and kept in-frame beta chains. Each CDR3 protein appears once, grouped with its most common genes and DNA. This sample lists around 100,000 distinct CDR3 sequences; roughly 15% were detected once. 6.2% of the sample belongs to the ten largest clones. The source of these receptors is a human donor in good health.

This clonotype was detected ten times or more. The V gene is TRBV4-3, the J gene TRBJ1-4, with 7 positions matching TRBD1. This CDR3 has 16 residues. V lost 0 bases and J lost 2; bases outside the gene matches: 3. Germline CDR1 is LGHNA and CDR2 is YSLEER. The CDR3 nucleotides read TGCGCCAGCAGCCAAGATGCGGGACAGACTAATGAAAAACTGTTTTTT. Amino acid sequence: CASSQDAGQTNEKLFF.

The sample holds a few counts of this clonotype. The J gene is TRBJ1-1, the V gene TRBV2; 9 bases are a match to TRBD1. CDR1 is SNHLY and CDR2 is FYNNEI in the germline V gene. This CDR3 comprises 17 residues. Unmatched junction bases numbered 15, after V lost 6 bases and J lost 4 bases. The DNA for the CDR3 is TGTGCCAGCAGGCGCGTTGTACAGGGGGCCGGGGGCACTGAAGCTTTCTTT. Protein sequence: CASRRVVQGAGGTEAFF.

This clonotype was seen only a few times. The J gene is TRBJ2-3, the V gene TRBV20-1, with D possibly matching TRBD1 (5 bases). This CDR3 has 13 residues. The V end lost 5 bases, the J end lost 0 bases, and 9 bases lay between the germline ends. CDR1 is DFQATT, CDR2 SNEGSKA, per germline (reference sequence). The CDR3 DNA sequence: TGCAGTGCTTATACAGGTAGCACAGATACGCAGTATTTT. Its protein is CSAYTGSTDTQYF.

The genes are TRBV27 and TRBJ1-4, with a tentative D call TRBD1 (6 bases). Germline CDR1 is MNHEY and CDR2 is SMNVEV (reference sequence). The germline V and J ends were trimmed by 11 bases and 2 bases, with 18 bases remaining between them. The CDR3 length is 15 residues. CDR3 nucleotides: TGTGCCGCGCGGGGCAGGGGCTGGACTAATGAAAAACTGTTTTTT. As protein: CAARGRGWTNEKLFF.

This clonotype was counted between two and nine times. V usage is TRBV2 and J usage is TRBJ2-3; 7 nucleotides match TRBD2. V was pared by 5 bases and J by 0 bases, with 11 bases of the junction left unmatched. Germline V gene data show CDR1 as SNHLY and CDR2 as FYNNEI. This CDR3 region has 17 residues. The CDR3 is CASSIERENPSTDTQYF. In nucleotides, the CDR3 is TGTGCCAGCAGTATAGAGCGGGAAAACCCTAGCACAGATACGCAGTATTTT.

This clonotype was counted many times. The rearrangement joins TRBV5-8 to TRBJ2-5; D is uncertain. The CDR3 runs 14 residues. The ends were cut back, 0 bases at V and 4 bases at J, with 10 bases in the middle. CDR1 is SGHTS and CDR2 is YDEGEE in the germline V gene. DNA for the CDR3: TGTGCCAGCAGCTTGGTAGGGATCGGAGAGACCCAGTACTTC. This gives the protein CASSLVGIGETQYF.

This clonotype was seen many times. CDR3 nucleotides: TGTGCCAGTAGTATAGCCCTGGCCAGAAACAATCAGCCCCAGCATTTT. Translation: CASSIALARNNQPQHF. V usage is TRBV19 and J usage is TRBJ1-5; D uncertain. The germline V and J ends were trimmed by 1 base and 3 bases, with 13 bases remaining between them. Germline V lookup: CDR1 LNHDA, CDR2 SQIVND (reference sequence). The CDR3 runs to 16 residues.

This clonotype appeared once. This sequence joins TRBV7-9 and TRBJ1-1; D is unresolved. The CDR3 runs 15 residues. CDR1 is SEHNR, CDR2 FQNEAQ, per germline (reference sequence). V lost 4 bases to trimming and J lost 1 base, with 13 bases between them. In nucleotides, the CDR3 is TGTGCCAGCAGCTCCGGCTGGAATCAGAACACTGAAGCTTTCTTT. Its protein product is CASSSGWNQNTEAFF.

This clonotype was counted ten times or more. The V gene is TRBV4-3, the J gene TRBJ2-7; D remains ambiguous. CDR1 and CDR2 (germline): LGHNA, YSLEER. This CDR3 is built from 13 residues. Trimming stripped 1 base from V and 6 bases from J, with 10 bases between. The CDR3 loop is CASSQVVPGEQYF. Written as DNA, the CDR3 is TGCGCCAGCAGCCAAGTGGTCCCGGGCGAGCAGTACTTC.

Ten or more counts support this clonotype. V usage is TRBV4-1 and J usage is TRBJ2-4, with D maybe TRBD2 (6 bases). The CDR3 runs to 17 residues. V was clipped by 0 bases and J by 2 bases, with 14 bases between them. Germline V gene sequence: CDR1 MGHRA, CDR2 YSYEKL. Here the CDR3 reads CASSQDRAGWPKNIQYF. The CDR3, as DNA: TGCGCCAGCAGCCAAGATCGTGCGGGGTGGCCCAAAAACATTCAGTACTTC.

This clonotype appeared many times. In DNA, the CDR3 is TGTGCCAGCAGTGCACGAGGGGACACTGAAGCTTTCTTT. Its translation: CASSARGDTEAFF. The chain carries TRBV2 and TRBJ1-1; D is possibly TRBD1 (5 bases). Per the germline V gene, CDR1 is SNHLY and CDR2 is FYNNEI. V was pared by 4 bases and J by 3 bases, with 9 bases between. This CDR3 is built from 13 residues. The full variable domain, rest sourced from reference TRBV2 and TRBJ1-1, is EPEVTQTPSHQVTQMGQEVILRCVPISNHLYFYWYRQILGQKVEFLVSFYNNEISEKSEIFDDQFSVERPDGSNFTLKIRSTKLEDSAMYFCASSARGDTEAFFGQGTRLTVV.

The CDR3, as DNA: TGCAGTGCTAGTCGTCTAGCGGAATACTCCTACAATGAGCAGTTCTTC. This sequence encodes CSASRLAEYSYNEQFF. The rearrangement joins TRBV20-1 to TRBJ2-1, with TRBD2 identical over 7 bases. The CDR3 runs 16 residues. CDR1 and CDR2 (germline): DFQATT, SNEGSKA (reference sequence). Trimming removed 3 bases from V and 0 bases from J; junction bases left unmatched: 8.

The chain joins TRBV12-3 or TRBV12-4 to TRBJ1-3; D is undetermined. The CDR3 is 15 amino acids. V was trimmed by 7 bases and J by 4 bases, leaving 17 bases between them. As DNA, the CDR3 is TGTGCCAGCACAAATGGGGAAGATCGCGGAAACACCATATATTTT. Translation: CASTNGEDRGNTIYF.

This clonotype was found many times. The chain joins TRBV20-1 to TRBJ2-1, with 8 nucleotides matching TRBD2. The CDR3 is made up of 16 amino acids. Germline V CDR1 and CDR2: DFQATT, SNEGSKA (reference sequence). V shed 3 bases and J 3 bases; nucleotides not matched to a gene: 10. CDR3 sequence: CSASGGGPPFYNEQFF. The CDR3 DNA reads as TGCAGTGCTAGTGGCGGGGGGCCCCCCTTCTACAATGAGCAGTTCTTC.